The 20 T cell receptor beta chains below come from one sample, sequenced in a study of T cells in Graves' hyperthyroidism and ophthalmopathy. TCR beta CDR3 sequences were amplified from RNA transcripts. When the TCR CDR3 underwent first-round RT-PCR, the HTBI primer set was used. TCRdb re-analysed the multiplex PCR reads in MiXCR, keeping a single row per CDR3 protein. The sample shows about 270,000 distinct CDR3 sequences, approximately 23% of them seen only once. Sequencing was carried out using blood. Receptors were obtained from a man aged 25 to 40 with Graves' ophthalmopathy.

The table lists this clonotype with a count of one. The chain carries TRBV18 and TRBJ2-5, with TRBD2 as a possible D gene (5 bases). The V end was cut by 0 bases, the J end by 5 bases, with 10 bases between. The CDR3 extends over 14 amino acids. Germline V gene lookup returns CDR1 KGHSH and CDR2 LQKENI. CDR3 amino acids: CASSPPLATETQYF. The CDR3 coding sequence is TGTGCCAGCTCACCACCGCTAGCCACGGAGACCCAGTACTTC.

In this sample, this clonotype turned up a few times. The gene calls are TRBV29-1 and TRBJ2-1; D is perhaps TRBD2 (5 bases). Trimming took 3 bases from V and 8 from J, leaving 20 bases between them. This CDR3 has 15 amino acids. The V gene's germline CDR1 is SQVTM and CDR2 ANQGSEA. The CDR3 reads CSVDAGGRAGHEQFF. CDR3 bases: TGCAGCGTTGACGCAGGCGGGCGGGCGGGCCATGAGCAGTTCTTC.

This clonotype was observed a handful of times. This chain uses TRBV7-9 with TRBJ2-7, with D perhaps matching TRBD2 (5 bases). Deletions cut 0 bases from V and 0 bases from J, with 12 bases between. The CDR3 totals 16 residues. Germline CDR1 reads SEHNR; CDR2 reads FQNEAQ (reference sequence). CDR3 amino acids: CASSLARAGLSYEQYF. The CDR3, as DNA: TGTGCCAGCAGCTTAGCGCGGGCAGGTCTCTCCTACGAGCAGTACTTC.

The J gene is TRBJ2-1, the V gene TRBV20-1, with D tentatively TRBD2 (5 bases). The CDR3 has 15 amino acids. The V and J ends lost 2 bases and 0 bases respectively, with 11 bases between them. Germline CDR1 reads DFQATT; CDR2 reads SNEGSKA (reference sequence). CDR3 bases: TGCAGTGCTAGACGACGGGATGCCTCCTACAATGAGCAGTTCTTC. Translation: CSARRRDASYNEQFF.

V is TRBV5-1 and J is TRBJ1-2; 7 nucleotides match TRBD1. The germline V gene encodes CDR1 SGHRS and CDR2 YFSETQ. The V segment lost 3 bases and the J segment 1 base; nucleotides outside the gene matches: 12. There are 17 residues in the CDR3. This CDR3 reads CASSSGDRGNYNYGYTF. The CDR3 DNA is TGCGCCAGCAGCTCGGGGGACAGAGGGAACTATAACTATGGCTACACCTTC. Full variable domain (rest looked up from reference TRBV5-1 and TRBJ1-2): KAGVTQTPRYLIKTRGQQVTLSCSPISGHRSVSWYQQTPGQGLQFLFEYFSETQRNKGNFPGRFSGRQFSNSRSEMNVSTLELGDSALYLCASSSGDRGNYNYGYTFGSGTRLTVV.

The chain links TRBV7-2 to TRBJ2-4; D perhaps matches TRBD1 (5 bases). V was pared by 5 bases and J by 0 bases, with 17 bases between. Germline loops: CDR1 SGHTA, CDR2 FQGNSA. The CDR3 has 17 amino acids. The CDR3 coding sequence is TGTGCCAGCAGCGCTAGGGGAAGAGTAGGAGCCAAAAACATTCAGTACTTC. Protein product: CASSARGRVGAKNIQYF.

In its sample, this clonotype was seen a few times. The DNA of the CDR3 is TGTGCCAGCAGCTTAGGGGACAGGGGAGGCTACACCTTC. Translation: CASSLGDRGGYTF. The gene calls are TRBV7-9 and TRBJ1-2; 10 bases fit TRBD1. V lost 1 base, J lost 8 bases, and 1 base stayed unmatched. Per the germline V gene, CDR1 is SEHNR and CDR2 is FQNEAQ (reference sequence). This CDR3 spans 13 amino acids.

In this sample, this clonotype turned up a few times. The chain is built from TRBV5-1 and TRBJ1-1, with TRBD1 as a possible D gene (6 bases). Trimming left V 4 bases short and J 0 bases short, with 16 bases between. This CDR3 has 16 residues. Per germline, CDR1 SGHRS and CDR2 YFSETQ. The CDR3 DNA sequence: TGCGCCAGCAGCCTTCGGGACAAGATAGTGAACACTGAAGCTTTCTTT. Translated: CASSLRDKIVNTEAFF.

This rearrangement joins TRBV5-1 to TRBJ1-1, with a tentative D call TRBD1 (5 bases). CDR3 length: 14 amino acids. V was shortened by 4 bases and J by 7 bases, with 17 bases between the two germline ends. Germline CDR1 SGHRS, CDR2 YFSETQ. In nucleotides, the CDR3 is TGCGCCAGCAGCGGGGGGGTGGGAGGCTATGAAGCTTTCTTT. Translating gives CASSGGVGGYEAFF.

This clonotype was found a few times. The chain is built from TRBV6-1 and TRBJ2-2; TRBD2 is a possible D gene (6 bases). Germline CDR1 MNHNS, CDR2 SASEGT. The CDR3 has 16 residues. V gave up 5 bases and J gave up 4 bases, with 17 bases separating them. CDR3 amino acids: CASSKGTWRATGELFF. The CDR3 nucleotides read TGTGCCAGCAGTAAAGGGACCTGGAGGGCCACCGGGGAGCTGTTTTTT.

This clonotype was observed many times. This CDR3 is CASSPGTPRGTQYF. CDR3 coding DNA: TGTGCCAGCAGCCCCGGGACACCGAGGGGTACGCAGTATTTT. The chain is built from TRBV11-2 and TRBJ2-3, with D perhaps matching TRBD1 (6 bases). Germline lookup yields CDR1 SGHAT and CDR2 FQNNGV. This CDR3 comprises 14 residues. The V and J ends lost 5 bases and 8 bases respectively, with 17 bases between them.

With respect to this clonotype: The junction does not match germline at one end; this may be a read error. The V call is TRBV24-1, the J call TRBJ1-2; D is ambiguous. Germline assignment: CDR1 KGHDR and CDR2 SFDVKD. The CDR3 length is 12 residues. The CDR3 DNA is TGTGCCACCAGTGAAGCATCCTATGGCCACACCTTC. The encoded protein is CATSEASYGHTF.

The chain carries TRBV28 and TRBJ2-6; 7 bases are a match to TRBD2. The ends lost 8 bases at V and 4 bases at J; junction bases unmatched: 14. The V gene's germline CDR1 is MDHEN and CDR2 SYDVKM. This CDR3 spans 17 amino acids. DNA of the CDR3: TGTGCCAGCTCTTCATGGGGGGGAGGGAACGGGGCCAACGTCCTGACTTTC. Translation gives CASSSWGGGNGANVLTF.

This chain connects TRBV5-1 to TRBJ1-2, with D perhaps matching TRBD1 (6 bases). Germline loops: CDR1 SGHRS, CDR2 YFSETQ. V was pared by 3 bases and J by 4 bases, with 10 bases between. This CDR3 has 13 amino acids. DNA of the CDR3: TGCGCCAGCAGCTCACTACAGGGCTATGGCTACACCTTC. Protein sequence: CASSSLQGYGYTF.

This clonotype was counted a few times. The gene calls are TRBV5-1 and TRBJ2-2; 7 bases are a match to TRBD1. Trimming took 5 bases from V and 4 from J; bases not matched to a gene: 8. In germline, CDR1 is SGHRS, CDR2 YFSETQ. This CDR3 is 15 amino acids long. The CDR3 spells CASRSRQGTTGELFF. CDR3 sequence (DNA): TGCGCCAGCAGATCGAGACAGGGTACCACCGGGGAGCTGTTTTTT.

Only one count was recorded for this clonotype. The V call is TRBV28, the J call TRBJ2-7, with TRBD2 matching 16 bases. CDR1 MDHEN and CDR2 SYDVKM come from the germline V gene. This CDR3 region has 17 residues. Germline trimming cut 4 bases from V and 4 bases from J; bases unmatched to any gene: 7. The CDR3 DNA reads as TGTGCCAGCAGTTCCGGGACTAGCGGGAGGGTTTGGTACGAGCAGTACTTC. Translated, it gives CASSSGTSGRVWYEQYF.

There are a few counts of this clonotype. The chain carries TRBV29-1 and TRBJ2-7; D not certain. The CDR3 covers 14 residues. Deletions cut 0 bases from V and 3 bases from J, with 12 bases between. CDR1 SQVTM and CDR2 ANQGSEA come from the germline V gene. The CDR3 DNA sequence: TGCAGCGTTGAAGATACAAACAACAACTACGAGCAGTACTTC. Its protein product is CSVEDTNNNYEQYF.

The CDR3 sequence: CASSANGKGQPQHF. DNA for the CDR3: TGTGCCAGCAGTGCAAACGGCAAAGGGCAGCCCCAGCATTTT. V gene TRBV2 combines with J gene TRBJ1-5, with D uncertain. The CDR3 runs to 14 residues. The germline CDR1 and CDR2 sequences are SNHLY and FYNNEI. Trimming removed 4 bases at V and 7 bases at J, with 14 bases between.

The gene calls are TRBV28 and TRBJ2-5, with D perhaps assigned TRBD1 or TRBD2 (6 bases each). In germline, CDR1 is MDHEN, CDR2 SYDVKM. The CDR3 contains 14 residues. Trimming took 2 bases from V and 5 from J, leaving 12 bases between them. This CDR3 reads CASSLGGQGETQYF. CDR3 coding DNA: TGTGCCAGCAGTTTAGGGGGGCAGGGGGAGACCCAGTACTTC.

This clonotype was detected only a few times. The chain employs TRBV6-5 and TRBJ1-1; D remains unclear. The germline CDR1 and CDR2 sequences are MNHEY and SVGAGI. The germline V and J ends were trimmed by 0 bases and 10 bases, with 12 bases remaining between them. This CDR3 spans 13 amino acids. CDR3 sequence reads: CASSYSDSRRAFF. The CDR3 DNA sequence: TGTGCCAGCAGTTACTCAGACTCCAGGAGAGCTTTCTTT.